This is a list of T cell receptor beta chains from one sample in a study of monozygotic twins with inflammatory bowel disease. TCRdb re-called the 5' RACE reads and catalogs CDR3 proteins one per entry, DNA excluded. Recorded for this sample: some 330,000 distinct CDR3 sequences. Input material: blood. The receptors were sampled from a human donor with ulcerative colitis or Crohn's disease, or a healthy co-twin of an affected twin (not recorded which). The CDR3 runs from the conserved cysteine through the conserved F or W. The order of the fields is J gene, CDR3 length, V gene, CDR3 protein.

J: TRBJ2-3; length: 14; V: TRBV14; CDR3: CASSLRDRTDTQYF
J: TRBJ1-1; length: 13; V: TRBV5-6; CDR3: CASRGRLSSEAFF
J: TRBJ2-2; length: 15; V: TRBV15; CDR3: CATSRDQSNTGELFF
J: TRBJ2-1; length: 17; V: TRBV7-9; CDR3: CASSFHPTLSSYNEQFF
J: TRBJ1-5; length: 15; V: TRBV30; CDR3: CAWRPHGGSNQPQHF
J: TRBJ2-1; length: 22; V: TRBV29-1; CDR3: CSVEVLTGASGTRVGSYNEQFF
J: TRBJ2-3; length: 15; V: TRBV11-2; CDR3: CASSPDTLSTDTQYF
J: TRBJ1-2; length: 13; V: TRBV7-9; CDR3: CASSDTGEYGYTF
J: TRBJ2-7; length: 16; V: TRBV18; CDR3: CASSPSSGSDSYEQYF
J: TRBJ2-2; length: 16; V: TRBV12-3/TRBV12-4; CDR3: CASSSFSGTNTGELFF
J: TRBJ1-4; length: 18; V: TRBV27; CDR3: CASSLSPGRVTTNEKLFF
J: TRBJ2-2; length: 17; V: TRBV7-9; CDR3: CASSLEDWTDNTGELFF
J: TRBJ1-5; length: 14; V: TRBV6-5; CDR3: CASSYRDSNQPQHF
J: TRBJ1-1; length: 14; V: TRBV29-1; CDR3: CSVVRASVNTEAFF
J: TRBJ2-5; length: 12; V: TRBV30; CDR3: CAWSQSQETQYF
J: TRBJ1-6; length: 15; V: TRBV5-6; CDR3: CASSLPGADGSPLHF
J: TRBJ2-4; length: 13; V: TRBV5-1; CDR3: CASSLEAKNIQYF
J: TRBJ1-2; length: 16; V: TRBV27; CDR3: CASSPRSTGGNYGYTF
J: TRBJ2-3; length: 15; V: TRBV6-1; CDR3: CASIRRGPSTDTQYF
J: TRBJ2-1; length: 14; V: TRBV7-2; CDR3: CASSSRLAGTEQFF
J: TRBJ2-5; length: 15; V: TRBV27; CDR3: CASSSKLGIQETQYF
J: TRBJ1-1; length: 15; V: TRBV6-2/TRBV6-3; CDR3: CASSPPQGAVTEAFF
J: TRBJ2-1; length: 15; V: TRBV7-2; CDR3: CASSQKRAGSGEQFF
J: TRBJ2-7; length: 14; V: TRBV28; CDR3: CASSNGLDSYEQYF
J: TRBJ1-4; length: 14; V: TRBV4-2; CDR3: CASSQGLQNEKLFF
J: TRBJ1-3; length: 11; V: TRBV29-1; CDR3: CTTVSGNTIYF
J: TRBJ2-3; length: 16; V: TRBV11-2; CDR3: CASSLTSGPSTDTQYF
J: TRBJ1-5; length: 14; V: TRBV19; CDR3: CASSADLEHQPQHF
J: TRBJ2-7; length: 13; V: TRBV5-1; CDR3: CASCRDFAYEQYF
J: TRBJ2-1; length: 17; V: TRBV2; CDR3: CASSESGVNRRSNEQFF
J: TRBJ2-3; length: 15; V: TRBV4-3; CDR3: CASSQMRGTTDTQYF
J: TRBJ1-2; length: 14; V: TRBV27; CDR3: CASSLSGRGYGYTF
J: TRBJ1-5; length: 14; V: TRBV27; CDR3: CASSIQGTNQPQHF
J: TRBJ1-2; length: 12; V: TRBV7-9; CDR3: CASSLTDNGYTF
J: TRBJ2-5; length: 18; V: TRBV9; CDR3: CASSAPHGTSGGTETQYF
J: TRBJ1-6; length: 15; V: TRBV5-6; CDR3: CASSSLGTTNSPLHF
J: TRBJ2-1; length: 15; V: TRBV7-7; CDR3: CASSPGTGISNEQFF